This entry lists 14 T cell receptor beta chains sequenced from one sample in a study of OX40 agonist ivuxolimab in advanced cancers. TCRdb keeps only in-frame clones here, not all; method: immunoSEQ multiplex PCR. The sample holds 14,000 to 15,000 clones, roughly nine tenths seen once. Sequenced material: CD4+ or CD8+ T cells sorted from blood, taken in a trial of the OX40 agonist ivuxolimab. The source of these receptors is an adult with an advanced solid tumor such as melanoma, head and neck, liver or kidney cancer.

This clone was seen once. V and J are TRBV4-1 and TRBJ1-2, with D unresolved. Trimming took 1 base from V and 4 from J, leaving 10 bases between them. CDR1 and CDR2 (germline): MGHRA, YSYEKL. The CDR3 runs 14 residues. The chain's CDR3 is CASSQGPSGYGYTF. DNA for the CDR3: TGCGCCAGCAGCCAAGGGCCCTCCGGCTATGGCTACACCTTC.

This chain connects TRBV5-6 to TRBJ2-7, with TRBD1 as a possible D gene (6 bases). There are 16 residues in the CDR3. V lost 1 base to trimming and J lost 0 bases, with 14 bases between them. Germline CDR1 reads SGHDT; CDR2 reads YYEEEE. CDR3 region: CASSLSGDLLSYEQYF. CDR3 bases: TGTGCCAGCAGCTTGTCAGGGGACCTCCTCTCCTACGAGCAGTACTTC.

The chain is built from TRBV7-9 and TRBJ1-1, with D maybe TRBD1 (5 bases). The CDR3 has 13 amino acids. V lost 2 bases, J lost 5 bases, and 9 bases lay in between. Germline V gene lookup returns CDR1 SEHNR and CDR2 FQNEAQ (reference sequence). The CDR3 region is CASSLSGGTEAFF. The CDR3 DNA follows: TGTGCCAGCAGCTTATCGGGGGGAACTGAAGCTTTCTTT.

The V and J genes are TRBV27 and TRBJ2-7, with D unclear. Deletions cut 6 bases from V and 2 bases from J, with 14 bases between. The germline V gene has CDR1 MNHEY and CDR2 SMNVEV (reference sequence). The CDR3 sequence is 14 residues long. The CDR3 coding sequence is TGTGCCAGCAGCCCGACCGGGCCGGCCTACGAGCAGTACTTC. This gives the protein CASSPTGPAYEQYF.

This chain connects TRBV7-9 to TRBJ1-1, with D unresolved. This CDR3 spans 11 amino acids. Trimming removed 0 bases from V and 8 bases from J, with 4 bases in between. Germline V gene lookup returns CDR1 SEHNR and CDR2 FQNEAQ (reference sequence). As DNA, the CDR3 is TGTGCCAGCAGCTTAGCACCAGAAGCTTTCTTT. Translated, it gives CASSLAPEAFF.

The gene calls are TRBV27 and TRBJ1-2; D is unclear. V was shortened by 5 bases and J by 2 bases, with 6 bases between the two germline ends. The germline gives CDR1 MNHEY, CDR2 SMNVEV (reference sequence). The CDR3 sequence is 12 residues long. The CDR3 region has the DNA TGTGCCAGCAGTGAGGACAACTATGGCTACACCTTC. Protein: CASSEDNYGYTF.

This chain links TRBV5-6 with TRBJ1-2; possibly TRBD1 for D (5 bases). Trimming removed 0 bases at V and 1 base at J, with 16 bases between. CDR1 SGHDT and CDR2 YYEEEE come from the germline V gene. CDR3 size: 17 residues. DNA for the CDR3: TGTGCCAGCAGCTTGGTTGCCGCAGGGTTGTTTAACTATGGCTACACCTTC. Protein sequence: CASSLVAAGLFNYGYTF.

The chain carries TRBV5-6 and TRBJ1-6; D is unresolved. The CDR3 extends over 15 amino acids. With 4 bases removed from V and 5 bases from J, the gap between germline ends came to 13 bases. Germline CDR1 reads SGHDT; CDR2 reads YYEEEE. The CDR3 DNA is TGTGCCAGCAGCCAAACGAGATCGGATAATTCACCCCTCCACTTT. Translated: CASSQTRSDNSPLHF.

This clone rates as medium-sized. The gene calls are TRBV19 and TRBJ1-2; D perhaps matches TRBD1 (6 bases). CDR1 and CDR2 (germline): LNHDA, SQIVND (reference sequence). The length of the CDR3 is 15 residues. V lost 0 bases and J 4 bases, leaving 12 bases between the germline ends. CDR3 protein: CASSIDWPGVYGYTF. The CDR3 DNA sequence: TGTGCCAGTAGTATAGATTGGCCAGGGGTCTATGGCTACACCTTC.

The V gene is TRBV27, the J gene TRBJ2-1; unclear D gene. Germline V lookup: CDR1 MNHEY, CDR2 SMNVEV (reference sequence). The CDR3 is 14 residues long. Trimming shortened V by 5 bases and J by 6 bases, and 14 bases separated the two germline ends. The CDR3 nucleotides read TGTGCCAGCAGTCTCCGATCCGCGGCCAATGAGCAGTTCTTC. Its protein product is CASSLRSAANEQFF.

As to this clone: An end of the junction does not agree with germline; a read error may underlie this. The CDR3 sequence is CASSLGETDTQYF. CDR3 bases: TGTGCTAGCAGCTTGGGGGAAACAGATACGCAGTATTTT. V is TRBV7-7 and J is TRBJ2-3, with D perhaps assigned TRBD1 or TRBD2 (5 bases each). The germline CDR1 and CDR2 sequences are SSHAT and FNYEAQ (reference sequence). This CDR3 region has 13 residues.

The CDR3: CASSLNTGNEQYF. CDR3 DNA sequence: TGTGCCAGCAGCTTAAACACAGGGAACGAGCAGTACTTC. The V gene is TRBV7-3, the J gene TRBJ2-7, with TRBD1 as a possible D gene (6 bases). The CDR3 covers 13 residues. Between the trimmed V and J ends, which lost 1 base and 5 bases, there was a span of 9 bases. Per germline, CDR1 SGHTA and CDR2 FQGTGA.

The chain uses TRBV27 and TRBJ2-2; possible D gene TRBD1, 6 bases. Germline V lookup: CDR1 MNHEY, CDR2 SMNVEV (reference sequence). The length of the CDR3 is 14 residues. Deletions cut 2 bases from V and 4 bases from J, with 8 bases between. The DNA of the CDR3 is TGTGCCAGCAGTTTAATAGGGGGCACCGGGGAGCTGTTTTTT. It specifies CASSLIGGTGELFF.

The chain joins TRBV14 to TRBJ1-2; possible D gene TRBD1, 5 bases. The germline V and J ends were trimmed by 4 bases and 2 bases, with 8 bases remaining between them. The germline CDR1 and CDR2 sequences are SGHDN and FVKESK. This CDR3 region has 13 residues. The CDR3: CASSLDRNYGYTF. CDR3 nucleotide sequence: TGTGCCAGCAGCCTCGACAGAAACTATGGCTACACCTTC.